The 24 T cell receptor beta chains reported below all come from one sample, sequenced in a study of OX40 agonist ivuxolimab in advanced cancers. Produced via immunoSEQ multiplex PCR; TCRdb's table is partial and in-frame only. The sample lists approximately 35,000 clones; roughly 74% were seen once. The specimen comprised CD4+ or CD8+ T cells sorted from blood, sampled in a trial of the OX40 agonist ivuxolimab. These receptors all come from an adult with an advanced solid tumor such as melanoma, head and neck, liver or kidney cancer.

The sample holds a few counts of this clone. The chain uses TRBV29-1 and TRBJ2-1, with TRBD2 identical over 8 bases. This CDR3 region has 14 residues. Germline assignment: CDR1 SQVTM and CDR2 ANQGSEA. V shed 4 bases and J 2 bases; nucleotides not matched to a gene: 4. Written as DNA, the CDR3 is TGCAGCGTTGGACGGGGGGGGACCTACAATGAGCAGTTCTTC. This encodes CSVGRGGTYNEQFF.

DNA for the CDR3: TGTGCCAGCAGTCGGGACCAGGCCTACGAGCAGTACGTC. Amino acid sequence: CASSRDQAYEQYV. The chain employs TRBV6-1 and TRBJ2-7; D possibly matches TRBD1 or TRBD2 (5 bases each). V was shortened by 5 bases and J by 2 bases, with 10 bases between the two germline ends. The CDR3 contains 13 residues. Germline CDR1 and CDR2: MNHNS and SASEGT.

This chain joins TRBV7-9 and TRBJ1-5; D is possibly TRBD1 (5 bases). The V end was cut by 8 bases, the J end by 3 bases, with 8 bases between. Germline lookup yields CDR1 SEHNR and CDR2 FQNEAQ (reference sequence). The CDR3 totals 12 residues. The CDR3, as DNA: TGTGCCAGCGGCAGGGACAATCAGCCCCAGCATTTT. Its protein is CASGRDNQPQHF. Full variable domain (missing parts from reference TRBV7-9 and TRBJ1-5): DTGVSQNPRHKITKRGQNVTFRCDPISEHNRLYWYRQTLGQGPEFLTYFQNEAQLEKSRLLSDRFSAERPKGSFSTLEIQRTEQGDSAMYLCASGRDNQPQHFGDGTRLSIL.

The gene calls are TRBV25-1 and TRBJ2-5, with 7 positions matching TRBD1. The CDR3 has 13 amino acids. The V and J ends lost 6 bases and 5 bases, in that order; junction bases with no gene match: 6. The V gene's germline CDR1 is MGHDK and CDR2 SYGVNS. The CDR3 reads CASSRRTGETQYF. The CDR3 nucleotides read TGTGCCAGCAGCAGAAGGACAGGCGAGACCCAGTACTTC.

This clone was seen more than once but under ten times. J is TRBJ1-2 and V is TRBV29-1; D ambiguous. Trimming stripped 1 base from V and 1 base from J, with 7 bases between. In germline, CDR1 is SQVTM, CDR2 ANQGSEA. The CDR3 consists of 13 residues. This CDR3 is CSVEVGNNYGYTF. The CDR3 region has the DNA TGCAGCGTTGAAGTGGGAAATAACTATGGCTACACCTTC.

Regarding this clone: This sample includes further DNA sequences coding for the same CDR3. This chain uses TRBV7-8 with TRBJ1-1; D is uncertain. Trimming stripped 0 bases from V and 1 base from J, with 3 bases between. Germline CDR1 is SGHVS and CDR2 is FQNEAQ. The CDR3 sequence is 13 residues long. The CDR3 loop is CASSLAGNTEAFF. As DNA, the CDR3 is TGTGCCAGCAGCTTAGCGGGGAACACTGAAGCTTTCTTT.

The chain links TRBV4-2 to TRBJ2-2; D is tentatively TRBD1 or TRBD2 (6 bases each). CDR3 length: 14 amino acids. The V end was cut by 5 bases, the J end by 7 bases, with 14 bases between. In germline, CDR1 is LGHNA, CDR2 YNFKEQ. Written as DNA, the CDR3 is TGTGCCAGCAGCAGGGGGGCAGGAATCGGGGAGCTGTTTTTT. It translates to CASSRGAGIGELFF.

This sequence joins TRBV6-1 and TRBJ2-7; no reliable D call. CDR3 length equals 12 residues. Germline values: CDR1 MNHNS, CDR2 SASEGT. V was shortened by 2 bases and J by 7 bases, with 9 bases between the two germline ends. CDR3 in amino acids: CASSENLGEQYF. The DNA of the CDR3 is TGTGCCAGCAGTGAAAATCTGGGGGAGCAGTACTTC.

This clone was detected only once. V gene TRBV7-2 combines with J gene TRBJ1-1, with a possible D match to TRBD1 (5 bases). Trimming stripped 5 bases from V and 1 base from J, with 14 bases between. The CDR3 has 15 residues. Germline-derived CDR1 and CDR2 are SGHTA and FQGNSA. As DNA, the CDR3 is TGTGCCAGCAGCCGTTTGGGGGTGAGGAACACTGAAGCTTTCTTT. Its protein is CASSRLGVRNTEAFF.

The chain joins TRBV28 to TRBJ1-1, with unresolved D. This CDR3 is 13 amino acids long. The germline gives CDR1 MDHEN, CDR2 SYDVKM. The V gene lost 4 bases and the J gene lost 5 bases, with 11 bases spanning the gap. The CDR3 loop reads CASSWTGRTEAFF. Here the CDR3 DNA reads TGTGCCAGCAGTTGGACGGGAAGGACTGAAGCTTTCTTT.

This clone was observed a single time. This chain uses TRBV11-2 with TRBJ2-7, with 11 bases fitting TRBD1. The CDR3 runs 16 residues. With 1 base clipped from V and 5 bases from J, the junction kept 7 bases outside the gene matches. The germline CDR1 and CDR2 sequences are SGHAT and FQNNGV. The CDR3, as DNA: TGTGCCAGCAGCTTAGGGGTACGGACAGGGGGCAACGAGCAGTACTTC. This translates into CASSLGVRTGGNEQYF.

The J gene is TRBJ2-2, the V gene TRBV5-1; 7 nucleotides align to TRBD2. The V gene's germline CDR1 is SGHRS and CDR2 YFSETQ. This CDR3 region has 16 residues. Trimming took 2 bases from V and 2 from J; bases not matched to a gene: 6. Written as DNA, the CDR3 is TGCGCCAGCAGCTTTACGAGCGGGGTCAACACCGGGGAGCTGTTTTTT. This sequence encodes CASSFTSGVNTGELFF.

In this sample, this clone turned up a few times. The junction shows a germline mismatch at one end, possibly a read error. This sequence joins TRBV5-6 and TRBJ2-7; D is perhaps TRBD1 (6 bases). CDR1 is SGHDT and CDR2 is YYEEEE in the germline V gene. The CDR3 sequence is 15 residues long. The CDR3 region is CASSRRTERGVAADF. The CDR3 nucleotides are TGTGCCAGCAGCCGCCGGACAGAGCGAGGCGTAGCAGCGGACTTC. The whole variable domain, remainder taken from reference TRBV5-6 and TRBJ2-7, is DAGVTQSPTHLIKTRGQQVTLRCSPKSGHDTVSWYQQALGQGPQFIFQYYEEEERQRGNFPDRFSGHQFPNYSSELNVNALLLGDSALYLCASSRRTERGVAADFGPGTRLTVT.

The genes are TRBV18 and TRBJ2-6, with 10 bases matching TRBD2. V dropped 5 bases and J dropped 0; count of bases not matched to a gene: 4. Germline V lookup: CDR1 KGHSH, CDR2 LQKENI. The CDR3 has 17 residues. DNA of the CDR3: TGTGCCAGCTCAATAGCGGGGGGTTCCTCTGGGGCCAACGTCCTGACTTTC. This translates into CASSIAGGSSGANVLTF.

CDR3 sequence reads: CASSLVWLNTEAFF. In DNA, the CDR3 is TGTGCCAGCAGCTTAGTGTGGCTGAACACTGAAGCTTTCTTT. V usage is TRBV5-6 and J usage is TRBJ1-1; unclear D gene. Germline CDR1 is SGHDT and CDR2 is YYEEEE. The CDR3 spans 14 residues. Trimming took off 2 bases at V and 0 bases at J, with 8 bases between the two ends.

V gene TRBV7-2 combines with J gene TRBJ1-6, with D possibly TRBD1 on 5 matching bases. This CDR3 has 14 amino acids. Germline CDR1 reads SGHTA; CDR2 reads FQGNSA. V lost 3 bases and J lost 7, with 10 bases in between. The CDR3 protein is CASSFFQGNSPLHF. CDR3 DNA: TGTGCCAGCAGCTTCTTCCAGGGCAATTCACCCCTCCACTTT. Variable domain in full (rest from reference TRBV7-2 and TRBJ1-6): GAGVSQSPSNKVTEKGKDVELRCDPISGHTALYWYRQSLGQGLEFLIYFQGNSAPDKSGLPSDRFSAERTGGSVSTLTIQRTQQEDSAVYLCASSFFQGNSPLHFGNGTRLTVT.

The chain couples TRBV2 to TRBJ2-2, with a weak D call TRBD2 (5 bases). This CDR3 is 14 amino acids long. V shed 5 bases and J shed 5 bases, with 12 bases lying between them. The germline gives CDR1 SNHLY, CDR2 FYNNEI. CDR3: CASSQHGETGELFF. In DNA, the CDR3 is TGTGCCAGCAGTCAACACGGGGAGACCGGGGAGCTGTTTTTT.

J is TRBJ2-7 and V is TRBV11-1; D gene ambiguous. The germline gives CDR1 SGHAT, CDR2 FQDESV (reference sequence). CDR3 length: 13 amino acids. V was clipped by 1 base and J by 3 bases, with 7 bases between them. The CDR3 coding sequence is TGTGCCAGCAGCTTAGGCTTGGACTACGAGCAGTACTTC. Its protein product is CASSLGLDYEQYF.

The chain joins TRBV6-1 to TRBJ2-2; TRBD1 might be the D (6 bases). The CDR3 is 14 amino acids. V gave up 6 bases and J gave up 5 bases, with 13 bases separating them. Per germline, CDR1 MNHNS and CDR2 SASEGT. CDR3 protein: CASSARTVTGELFF. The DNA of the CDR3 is TGTGCCAGCAGCGCCAGGACAGTTACCGGGGAGCTGTTTTTT.

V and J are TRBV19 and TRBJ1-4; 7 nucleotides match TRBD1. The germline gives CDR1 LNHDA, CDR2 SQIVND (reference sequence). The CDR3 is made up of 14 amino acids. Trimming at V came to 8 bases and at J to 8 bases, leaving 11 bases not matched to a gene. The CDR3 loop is CASRYRGGGEKLFF. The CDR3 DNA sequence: TGTGCCAGTCGTTACAGGGGAGGAGGAGAAAAACTGTTTTTT.

CDR3 DNA: TGTGCCAGCAGCTACCCAGGGGGCTACTACGAGCAGTACTTC. This sequence encodes CASSYPGGYYEQYF. The chain joins TRBV7-9 to TRBJ2-7, with 8 bases lining up with TRBD1. The CDR3 is 14 residues long. Unmatched junction bases numbered 5, after V lost 4 bases and J lost 3 bases. Germline V gene sequence: CDR1 SEHNR, CDR2 FQNEAQ (reference sequence).

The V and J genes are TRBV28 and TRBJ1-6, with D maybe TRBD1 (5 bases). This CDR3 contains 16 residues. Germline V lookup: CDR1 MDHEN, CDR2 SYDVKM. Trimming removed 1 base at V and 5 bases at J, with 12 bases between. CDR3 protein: CASSLSQGFNNSPLHF. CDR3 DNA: TGTGCCAGCAGTTTATCTCAGGGATTCAATAATTCACCCCTCCACTTT.

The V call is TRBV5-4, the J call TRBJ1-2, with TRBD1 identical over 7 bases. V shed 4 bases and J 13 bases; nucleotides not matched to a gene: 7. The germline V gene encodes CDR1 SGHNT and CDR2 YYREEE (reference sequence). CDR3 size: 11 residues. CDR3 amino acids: CASSLQGVFTF. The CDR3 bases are TGTGCCAGCAGCCTGCAGGGGGTCTTCACCTTC.

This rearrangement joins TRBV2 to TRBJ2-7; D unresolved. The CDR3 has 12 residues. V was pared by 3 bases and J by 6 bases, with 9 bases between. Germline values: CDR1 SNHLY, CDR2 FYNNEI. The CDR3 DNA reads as TGTGCCAGCAGTGACGCAGTTGGCGAGCAGTACTTC. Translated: CASSDAVGEQYF.